This T cell receptor beta chain was identified during a study of blood T cell repertoires in COVID-19. Overall study: The samples span acute and convalescent COVID-19 from the United States, Italy and Spain.

This CDR3 is 15 amino acids long. Germline assignment: CDR1 SGHRS and CDR2 YFSETQ. V was clipped by 5 bases and J by 4 bases; unmatched bases: 6. Using immunoSEQ multiplex PCR, the repertoire was profiled, and TCRdb retains in-frame clones only, with some absent. This sample has under 300,000 clones, with roughly nine tenths found just once. The sequence came from a man aged 55-75 years with acute or convalescent COVID-19. The sequencing sample was made of peripheral blood. The gene calls are TRBV5-1 and TRBJ2-7; 13 nucleotides match TRBD2. CDR3 loop: CASRIGLAGAYEQYF. The CDR3 region has the DNA TGCGCCAGCAGAATCGGACTAGCGGGGGCTTACGAGCAGTACTTC.